This T cell receptor (beta chain) emerged from a study of T cells in Graves' hyperthyroidism and ophthalmopathy (dated by TCRdb to the late 2010s). For the study in its entirety: Peripheral blood samples were taken at the time of initial diagnosis, prior to any treatment. The paper reports TCR Vbeta CDR3 sequencing of over 130 peripheral blood samples: 40 to 45 ophthalmopathy, fewer than 85 hyperthyroidism and approximately 17 progressor patients. Following sampling, methimazole starting at 30 mg daily was given to hyperthyroidism patients, and high-dose intravenous methylprednisolone was given to ophthalmopathy patients. TCR V-J signatures able to tell the groups apart were searched for in a discovery cohort of 95 to 100 patients, of whom about 40 had Graves' ophthalmopathy and about 60 had stable Graves' hyperthyroidism. Whether ophthalmopathy could be predicted prospectively was tested in an independent validation cohort made up of approximately 19 hyperthyroidism patients plus 17 patients who later progressed to ophthalmopathy. In addition, the study compared T-cell repertoires in thyroid tissue and in blood from roughly six Graves' hyperthyroidism patients. The 100 discovery patients were randomly divided into training and test sets at a 7:3 ratio. What the authors observed across the whole study: Sample size was not statistically predetermined, and blinding of investigators to group allocation was not performed. In validation, the model predicted progression to ophthalmopathy with over 60% sensitivity and 72% to 85% specificity, a median of about 6.7 months before onset. Ophthalmopathy was separated from stable hyperthyroidism by a 13 V-J signature model, with approximately 85% sensitivity and about 81% specificity obtained in cross-validation and 80%/75% obtained in testing. Blood samples also contained most of the expanded thyroid clonotypes (frequency above 0.001), which suggests that blood repertoires may reflect thyroid immune responses.

This clonotype turned up a few times. No cognate antigen has been identified for it. Base qualities are not provided; no much larger clone lies one nucleotide away. CDR1 and CDR2 (SGHDN, FVKESK) derive from the germline V gene. The CDR3 starts with the cysteine, ends with the phenylalanine, and has 15 residues. This entry keeps only the CDR3 DNA: 45 bases, framed from base 1. V is cut back by 3 bases and J by 6 bases, with 5 bases in the junction unmatched. The TCR beta CDR3 regions were amplified from the RNA transcripts. For the first round of RT-PCR on the TCR CDR3, the HTBI primer set was used together with the Qiagen OneStep RT-PCR kit. The libraries were constructed in a second round of multiplex PCR and then size-selected and purified. Sequencing of the libraries was done on an Illumina HiSeq2000 using paired-end 100 bp reads. As for how the authors treated the data: SOAPnuke was used to process the raw data, with reads discarded if the reads contained adapters or uncalled bases, had a mean Phred below 15, or lacked an exact constant-primer or identifier match. High-quality paired reads were merged with COPE v1.2.5, and unique nucleotide sequences were defined as clonotypes. MiTCR v1.1 was used to align the clonotypes against IMGT TRBV, TRBD and TRBJ reference segments. The analysis was restricted to V-J combinations with a frequency above 0.0001, which together covered 99% to 99.2% of the repertoires. A TCS score was defined as the ratio between F50 (clonal expansion) and ExV (chaos), using BLOSUM62-based TCRdist between CDR3 peptides within each V-J. Welch's t-statistics and random forest reduced fewer than 550 V-J features to fewer than 15, which were used in a naive Bayes classifier (R e1071). Through fastp at Q25 and MiXCR, TCRdb rebuilt clones from the public reads, retaining in-frame beta chains. A single entry per CDR3 protein holds the most common genes and DNA from its merged rows. These V and J calls originate from TCRdb's pipeline instead of the authors' own analysis. Within this sample are hundreds of thousands of distinct CDR3 sequences, with around 20% of them counted one time only. The biggest ten clones account for 50% to 75% of the sample.

In the ophthalmopathy patients, disease was moderately to severely active, with a Clinical Activity Score of 3 or more, a NOSPECS grade of 4 or more, and a duration of less than 3 months. Any patient with an uncontrolled infection, another autoimmune disease, pregnancy or lactation was excluded. Diagnoses were based on clinical symptoms, serum thyroxine and TRAb, thyroid ultrasound and orbital computed tomography. PBMCs were separated from 10 ml of fresh peripheral blood using Ficoll-Paque density gradient centrifugation. Trizol reagent was used to extract total RNA, and RNA quality was then checked on an Agilent 2100 Bioanalyzer.

This sequence uses TRBV14 and TRBJ2-3; 11 junctional bases match TRBD2. The clonotype was recovered from a man aged 25 to 45 with Graves' ophthalmopathy. The sequenced sample consisted of blood. The CDR3 protein: CASSQELAGVDTQYF. The DNA reads TGTGCCAGCAGCCAGGAACTAGCGGGAGTTGATACGCAGTATTTT.